These 5 T cell receptor beta chains came from one sample sequenced in a study of tumor-infiltrating lymphocytes in primary liver carcinoma (TCRdb year 2017). Total RNA and DNA were co-extracted without cell sorting from 20-30 mg of bulk tissue using the AllPrep DNA/RNA mini kit. Sequencing used an Illumina HiSeq 2500. TCRbeta-specific cDNA was reverse-transcribed from approximately 500 ng total RNA using a constant-region primer and ProtoScript II reverse transcriptase. The TCRbeta libraries were prepared through three rounds of nested multiplex PCR following a slightly modified ARM-PCR procedure. The first two PCR rounds used multiplex TRBV1-TRBV30 forward primers with a Cbeta reverse primer, each for approximately 11 cycles. The raw public data were reprocessed by TCRdb itself: fastp quality trimming at Q25, MiXCR clonotype calling, in-frame beta chains only. Rows are unified per CDR3 protein, each entry keeping the most common DNA and genes. Present in this sample are about 92,000 distinct CDR3 sequences, around 70% of which were seen just once. 25% to 35% of the sample goes to the ten largest clones.

Sequenced material: tumor-adjacent normal liver tissue. These receptors originate from a man aged 40-49 years with primary liver carcinoma and hepatitis B virus infection.

Details on this clonotype: This may come from a read error, since a much larger clone is one base off. V gene TRBV6-2 or TRBV6-3 combines with J gene TRBJ2-7; D remains unclear. Germline V gives CDR1 MNHEY, CDR2 SVGEGT. The CDR3 is 13 residues long. V lost 2 bases and J 8 bases, leaving 13 bases between the germline ends. The CDR3 region is CASSYDGYGQQYF. Written as DNA, the CDR3 is TGTGCCAGCAGTTACGATGGGTATGGTCAGCAGTACTTC.

This clonotype was picked up many times. The chain couples TRBV6-1 to TRBJ1-2; possibly TRBD1 for D (5 bases). The CDR3 covers 17 residues. V lost 5 bases and J 4 bases, leaving 23 bases between the germline ends. CDR1 and CDR2 from the germline V gene are MNHNS and SASEGT. The CDR3 DNA sequence: TGTGCCAGCAGTCCTACCAGGGTATCACCTATCCCCTATGGCTACACCTTC. As protein: CASSPTRVSPIPYGYTF.

This clonotype appeared many times. This rearrangement joins TRBV12-3 or TRBV12-4 to TRBJ1-5; unclear D gene. The length of the CDR3 is 14 residues. The V gene lost 2 bases and the J gene lost 4 bases, with 9 bases spanning the gap. This CDR3 is CASSLREANQPQHF. As DNA, the CDR3 is TGTGCCAGCAGTTTAAGGGAGGCGAATCAGCCCCAGCATTTT.

Details on this clonotype: This may come from a read error, since a much larger clone is one base off. The chain carries TRBV5-1 and TRBJ2-6, with D possibly TRBD2 on 5 matching bases. The germline gives CDR1 SGHRS, CDR2 YFSETQ. CDR3 length: 16 residues. CDR3 region: CTSSGGLTSGANVLTF. The CDR3 DNA reads as TGCACCAGCAGCGGCGGGCTTACCTCTGGGGCCAACGTCCTGACTTTC.

This clonotype was seen repeatedly, ten times or more. The chain is built from TRBV5-6 and TRBJ1-1, with D uncertain. CDR1 is SGHDT, CDR2 YYEEEE, per germline. V lost 2 bases and J 0 bases, leaving 11 bases between the germline ends. The CDR3 sequence is 15 residues long. CDR3: CASSLHNTMNTEAFF. CDR3 bases: TGTGCCAGCAGCTTACATAACACCATGAACACTGAAGCTTTCTTT.